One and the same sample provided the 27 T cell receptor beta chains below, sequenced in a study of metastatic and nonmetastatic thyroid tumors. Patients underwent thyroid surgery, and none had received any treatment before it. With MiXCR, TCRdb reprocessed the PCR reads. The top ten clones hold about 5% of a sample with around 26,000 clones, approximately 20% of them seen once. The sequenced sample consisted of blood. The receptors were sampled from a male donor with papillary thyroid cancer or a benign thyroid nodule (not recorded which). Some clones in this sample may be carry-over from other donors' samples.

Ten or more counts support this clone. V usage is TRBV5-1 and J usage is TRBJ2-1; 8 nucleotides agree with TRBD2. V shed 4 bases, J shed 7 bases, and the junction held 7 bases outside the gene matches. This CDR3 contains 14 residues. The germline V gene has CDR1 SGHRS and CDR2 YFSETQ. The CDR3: CASSDPGGLNEQFF. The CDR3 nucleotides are TGCGCCAGCAGCGACCCGGGGGGGTTGAATGAGCAGTTCTTC. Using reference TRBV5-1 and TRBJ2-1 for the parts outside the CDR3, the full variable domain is KAGVTQTPRYLIKTRGQQVTLSCSPISGHRSVSWYQQTPGQGLQFLFEYFSETQRNKGNFPGRFSGRQFSNSRSEMNVSTLELGDSALYLCASSDPGGLNEQFFGPGTRLTVL.

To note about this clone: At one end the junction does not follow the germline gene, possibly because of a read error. The CDR3 DNA sequence: TGTGCCAGCAGTTTCGTTAGCGGCTCTGGGGCGAACTTCCTGTCTTTC. This gives the protein CASSFVSGSGANFLSF. The chain couples TRBV12-3 or TRBV12-4 to TRBJ2-6, with D possibly matching TRBD2 (6 bases). The CDR3 sequence is 16 residues long.

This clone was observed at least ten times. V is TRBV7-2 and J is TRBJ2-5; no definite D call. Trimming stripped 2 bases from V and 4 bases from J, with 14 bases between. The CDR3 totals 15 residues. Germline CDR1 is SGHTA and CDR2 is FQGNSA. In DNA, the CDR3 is TGTGCCAGCAGCTTACTTGGAGACCCAGGAGAGACCCAGTACTTC. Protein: CASSLLGDPGETQYF.

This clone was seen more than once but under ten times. The CDR3 nucleotides read TGTGCCAGCTGCCCCACGCAGCGGGGGGGTCGGAATGAGCAGTTCTTC. Translated, it gives CASCPTQRGGRNEQFF. This chain links TRBV6-2 or TRBV6-3 with TRBJ2-1; 10 bases align to TRBD2. V dropped 8 bases and J dropped 7; count of bases not matched to a gene: 14. From germline, CDR1 is MNHEY and CDR2 SVGEGT. The CDR3 extends over 16 amino acids.

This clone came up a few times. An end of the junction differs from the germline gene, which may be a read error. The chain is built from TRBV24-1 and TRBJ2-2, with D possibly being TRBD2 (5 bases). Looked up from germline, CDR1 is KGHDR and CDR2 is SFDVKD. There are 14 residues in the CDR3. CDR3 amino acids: CATSDLSVTGELSF. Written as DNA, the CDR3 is TGTGCCACCAGTGATTTGTCCGTAACCGGGGAGCTGTCTTTT.

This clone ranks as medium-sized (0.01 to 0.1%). In DNA form, the CDR3 reads TGTGCCAGCAGCCCCCAACGGGTCAGGGGAGCCTACGAGCAGTACTTC. This translates into CASSPQRVRGAYEQYF. This sequence joins TRBV28 and TRBJ2-7; the D gene is possibly TRBD1 (6 bases). This CDR3 spans 16 amino acids. Germline CDR1 reads MDHEN; CDR2 reads SYDVKM. V shed 6 bases and J shed 2 bases, with 20 bases lying between them.

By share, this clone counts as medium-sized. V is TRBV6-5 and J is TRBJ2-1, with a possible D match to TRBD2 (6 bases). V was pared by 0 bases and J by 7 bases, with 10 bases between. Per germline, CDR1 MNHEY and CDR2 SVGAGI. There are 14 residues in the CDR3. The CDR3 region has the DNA TGTGCCAGCAGTTACTCCTTGCGGGGTAATGAGCAGTTCTTC. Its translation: CASSYSLRGNEQFF.

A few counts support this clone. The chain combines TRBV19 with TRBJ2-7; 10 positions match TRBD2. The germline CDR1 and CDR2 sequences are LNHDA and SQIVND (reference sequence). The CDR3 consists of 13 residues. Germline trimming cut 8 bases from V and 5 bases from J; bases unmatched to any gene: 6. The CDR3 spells CASQREGQNEQYF. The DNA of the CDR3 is TGTGCCAGTCAGCGGGAGGGCCAAAACGAGCAGTACTTC.

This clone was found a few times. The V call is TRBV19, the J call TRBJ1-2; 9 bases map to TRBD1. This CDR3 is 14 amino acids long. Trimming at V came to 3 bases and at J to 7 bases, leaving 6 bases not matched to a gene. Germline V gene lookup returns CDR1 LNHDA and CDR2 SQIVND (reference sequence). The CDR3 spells CASSIGDRGVGYTF. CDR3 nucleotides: TGTGCCAGTAGTATCGGAGACAGGGGGGTTGGCTACACCTTC.

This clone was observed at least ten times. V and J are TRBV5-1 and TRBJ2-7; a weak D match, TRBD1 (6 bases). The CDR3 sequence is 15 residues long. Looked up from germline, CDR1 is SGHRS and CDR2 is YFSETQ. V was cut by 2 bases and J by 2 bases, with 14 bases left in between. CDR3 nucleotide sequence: TGCGCCAGCAGCTTAGGGACCAGGGGCACCTACGAGCAGTACTTC. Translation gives CASSLGTRGTYEQYF.

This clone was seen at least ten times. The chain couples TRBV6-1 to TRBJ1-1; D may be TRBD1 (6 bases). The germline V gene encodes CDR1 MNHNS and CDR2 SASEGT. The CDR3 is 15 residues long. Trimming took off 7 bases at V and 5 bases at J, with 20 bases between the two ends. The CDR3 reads CASKGPAQGRTEAFF. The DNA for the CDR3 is TGTGCCAGCAAAGGTCCCGCACAGGGTAGAACTGAAGCTTTCTTT.

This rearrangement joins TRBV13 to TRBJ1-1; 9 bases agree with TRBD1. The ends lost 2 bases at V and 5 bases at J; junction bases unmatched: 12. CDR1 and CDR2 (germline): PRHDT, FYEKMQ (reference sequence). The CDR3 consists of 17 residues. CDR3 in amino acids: CASSLLRKDRGWTEAFF. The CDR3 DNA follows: TGTGCCAGCAGCTTACTTCGTAAAGACAGGGGGTGGACTGAAGCTTTCTTT.

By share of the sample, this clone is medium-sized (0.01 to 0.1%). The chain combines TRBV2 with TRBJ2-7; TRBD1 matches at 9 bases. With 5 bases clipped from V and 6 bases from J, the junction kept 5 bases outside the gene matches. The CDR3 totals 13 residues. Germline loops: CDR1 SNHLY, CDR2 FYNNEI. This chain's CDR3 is CASSSQDRGEQYF. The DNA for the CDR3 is TGTGCCAGCAGTTCACAGGACAGGGGCGAGCAGTACTTC.

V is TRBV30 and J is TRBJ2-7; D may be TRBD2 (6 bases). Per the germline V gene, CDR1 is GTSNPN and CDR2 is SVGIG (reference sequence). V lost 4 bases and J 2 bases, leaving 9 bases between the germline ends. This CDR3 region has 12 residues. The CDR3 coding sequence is TGTGCCTGGAACGCGGGACCCTACGAGCAGTACTTC. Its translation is CAWNAGPYEQYF.

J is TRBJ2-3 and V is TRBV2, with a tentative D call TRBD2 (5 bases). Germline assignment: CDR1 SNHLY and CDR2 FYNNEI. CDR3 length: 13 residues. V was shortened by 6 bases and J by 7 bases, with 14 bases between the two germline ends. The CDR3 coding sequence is TGTGCCAGCAGACCCCCGACGGGGTATACGCAGTATTTT. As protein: CASRPPTGYTQYF.

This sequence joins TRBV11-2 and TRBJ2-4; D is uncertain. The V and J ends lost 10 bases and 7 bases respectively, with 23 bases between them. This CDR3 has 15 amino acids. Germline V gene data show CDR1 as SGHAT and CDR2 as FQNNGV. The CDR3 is CAISLDLSGWNIQYF. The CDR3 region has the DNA TGTGCCATTAGCTTAGATCTATCCGGTTGGAACATTCAGTACTTC.

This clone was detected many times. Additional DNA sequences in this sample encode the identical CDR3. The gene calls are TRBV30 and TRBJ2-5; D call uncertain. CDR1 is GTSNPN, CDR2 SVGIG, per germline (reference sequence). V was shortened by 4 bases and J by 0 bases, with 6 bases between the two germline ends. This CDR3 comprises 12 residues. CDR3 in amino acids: CAWTVYQETQYF. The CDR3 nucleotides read TGTGCCTGGACGGTGTACCAAGAGACCCAGTACTTC.

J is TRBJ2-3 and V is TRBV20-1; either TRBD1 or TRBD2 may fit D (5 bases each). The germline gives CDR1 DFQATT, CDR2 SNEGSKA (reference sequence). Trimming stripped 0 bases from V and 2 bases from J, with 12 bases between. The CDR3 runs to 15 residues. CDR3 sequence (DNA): TGCAGTGCTAGAGATCCGAGGGGCCTCACAGATACGCAGTATTTT. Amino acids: CSARDPRGLTDTQYF.

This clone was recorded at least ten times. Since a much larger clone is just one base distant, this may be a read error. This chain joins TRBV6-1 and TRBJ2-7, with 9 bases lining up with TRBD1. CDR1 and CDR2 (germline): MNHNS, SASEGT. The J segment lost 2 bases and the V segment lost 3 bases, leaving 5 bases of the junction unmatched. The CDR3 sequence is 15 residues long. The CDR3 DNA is TGTGCCAGCAGTGAGCTGGGACAGGGAACCTACGAGCAGTACTTC. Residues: CASSELGQGTYEQYF.

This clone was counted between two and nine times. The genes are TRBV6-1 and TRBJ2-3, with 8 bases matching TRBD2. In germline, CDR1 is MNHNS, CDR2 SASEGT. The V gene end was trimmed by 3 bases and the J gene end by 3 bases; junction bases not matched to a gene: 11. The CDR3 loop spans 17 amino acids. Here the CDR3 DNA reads TGTGCCAGCAGTGAGAAGGTTAGCGGGGAGGGGACAGATACGCAGTATTTT. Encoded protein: CASSEKVSGEGTDTQYF.

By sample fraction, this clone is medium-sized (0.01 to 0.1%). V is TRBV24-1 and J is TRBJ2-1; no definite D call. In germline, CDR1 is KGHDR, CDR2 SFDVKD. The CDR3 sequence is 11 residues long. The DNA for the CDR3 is TGTGCTACCCTAGGAGACAATGAGCAGTTCTTC. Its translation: CATLGDNEQFF.

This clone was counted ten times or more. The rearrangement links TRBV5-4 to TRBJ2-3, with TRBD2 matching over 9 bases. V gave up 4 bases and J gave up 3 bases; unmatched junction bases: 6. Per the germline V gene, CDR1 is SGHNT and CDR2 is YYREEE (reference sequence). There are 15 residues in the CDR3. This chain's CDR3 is CASSPSSGKTDTQYF. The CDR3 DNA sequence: TGTGCCAGCAGCCCCTCTAGCGGGAAAACAGATACGCAGTATTTT.

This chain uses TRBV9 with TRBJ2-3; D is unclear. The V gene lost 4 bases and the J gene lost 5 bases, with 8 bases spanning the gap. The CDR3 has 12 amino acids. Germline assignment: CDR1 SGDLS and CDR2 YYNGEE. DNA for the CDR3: TGTGCCAGCAGCCAGGCTGGAGATACGCAGTATTTT. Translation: CASSQAGDTQYF.

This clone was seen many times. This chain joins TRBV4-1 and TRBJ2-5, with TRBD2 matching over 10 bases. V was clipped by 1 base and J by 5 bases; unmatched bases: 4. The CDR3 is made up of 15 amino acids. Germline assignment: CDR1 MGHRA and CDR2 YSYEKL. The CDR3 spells CASSQVAGGAETQYF. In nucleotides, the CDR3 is TGCGCCAGCAGCCAAGTAGCGGGAGGAGCTGAGACCCAGTACTTC.

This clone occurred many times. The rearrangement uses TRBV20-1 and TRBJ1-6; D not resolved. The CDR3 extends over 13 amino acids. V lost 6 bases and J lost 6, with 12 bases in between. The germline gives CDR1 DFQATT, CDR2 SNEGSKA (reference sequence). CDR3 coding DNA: TGCAGTGCCCCCGGCGGGGTTAATTCACCCCTCCACTTT. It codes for CSAPGGVNSPLHF.

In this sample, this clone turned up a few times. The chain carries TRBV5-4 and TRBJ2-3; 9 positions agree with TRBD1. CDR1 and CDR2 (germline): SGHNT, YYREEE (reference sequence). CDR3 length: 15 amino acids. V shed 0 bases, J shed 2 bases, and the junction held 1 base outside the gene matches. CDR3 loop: CASSLGDRDTDTQYF. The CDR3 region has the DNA TGTGCCAGCAGCTTGGGGGACAGGGACACAGATACGCAGTATTTT.

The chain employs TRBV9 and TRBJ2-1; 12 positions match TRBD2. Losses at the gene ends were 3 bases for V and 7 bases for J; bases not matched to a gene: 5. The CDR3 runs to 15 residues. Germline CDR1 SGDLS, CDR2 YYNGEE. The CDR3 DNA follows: TGTGCCAGCAGCGGGTCGACTAGCGGGAGTAATGAGCAGTTCTTC. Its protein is CASSGSTSGSNEQFF.